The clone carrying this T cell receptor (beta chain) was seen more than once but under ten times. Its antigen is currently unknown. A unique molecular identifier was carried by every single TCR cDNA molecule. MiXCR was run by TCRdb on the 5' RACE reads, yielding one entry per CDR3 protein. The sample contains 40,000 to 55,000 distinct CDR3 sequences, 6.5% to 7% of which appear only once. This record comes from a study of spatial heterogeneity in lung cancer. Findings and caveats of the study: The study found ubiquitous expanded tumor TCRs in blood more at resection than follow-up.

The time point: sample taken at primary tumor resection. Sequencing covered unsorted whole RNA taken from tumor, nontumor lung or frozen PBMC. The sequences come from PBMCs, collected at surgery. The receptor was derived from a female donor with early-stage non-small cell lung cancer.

This CDR3 is CASSTDRGPDSYNEQFF. In DNA, the CDR3 is TGTGCCAGTAGTACCGACAGGGGGCCCGACTCCTACAATGAGCAGTTCTTC. The V and J genes are TRBV19 and TRBJ2-1; 10 bases align to TRBD1. The CDR3 has 17 amino acids. The germline CDR1 and CDR2 sequences are LNHDA and SQIVND (reference sequence). V shed 4 bases and J 0 bases; nucleotides not matched to a gene: 6. The full variable domain, completed using reference TRBV19 and TRBJ2-1, is DGGITQSPKYLFRKEGQNVTLSCEQNLNHDAMYWYRQDPGQGLRLIYYSQIVNDFQKGDIAEGYSVSREKKESFPLTVTSAQKNPTAFYLCASSTDRGPDSYNEQFFGPGTRLTVL.